Each of the 17 T cell receptor beta chains below was sequenced from the same sample in a study of OX40 agonist ivuxolimab in advanced cancers. Sequenced by immunoSEQ multiplex PCR; TCRdb stores in-frame clones only, minus some. The data show tens of thousands of clones, about nine tenths seen once. Sequencing was performed on CD4+ or CD8+ T cells sorted from blood, taken in a trial of the OX40 agonist ivuxolimab. These receptors were taken from an adult with an advanced solid tumor such as melanoma, head and neck, liver or kidney cancer.

The chain uses TRBV28 and TRBJ1-2, with a possible D match to TRBD1 (6 bases). V was trimmed by 6 bases and J by 1 base, leaving 18 bases between them. The CDR3 length is 16 residues. CDR1 MDHEN and CDR2 SYDVKM come from the germline V gene. CDR3 in amino acids: CASSLTGLRGNYGYTF. CDR3 DNA sequence: TGTGCCAGCAGCTTGACAGGACTCCGGGGTAACTATGGCTACACCTTC.

V is TRBV28 and J is TRBJ1-5; 8 bases are shared with TRBD1. The germline CDR1 and CDR2 sequences are MDHEN and SYDVKM. After removal of 6 bases from V and 4 bases from J, the junction contained 2 bases not matched to a gene. The length of the CDR3 is 13 residues. DNA for the CDR3: TGTGCCAGCAGGCGGACAGGGAATCAGCCCCAGCATTTT. Translation gives CASRRTGNQPQHF.

The chain has TRBV2 and TRBJ2-5; D not resolved. Germline V gives CDR1 SNHLY, CDR2 FYNNEI. V was cut by 2 bases and J by 7 bases, with 2 bases left in between. The CDR3 length is 10 residues. DNA for the CDR3: TGTGCCAGCAGTGAACGGACCCAGTACTTC. This encodes CASSERTQYF.

The table lists this clone with a count of one. J is TRBJ1-1 and V is TRBV5-1; 8 bases match TRBD1. Germline V lookup: CDR1 SGHRS, CDR2 YFSETQ. The CDR3 loop spans 14 amino acids. With V trimmed by 5 bases and J by 1 base, 4 bases remained unmatched. CDR3 in amino acids: CASRPTGGNTEAFF. The CDR3 nucleotides read TGCGCCAGCAGACCCACAGGGGGGAACACTGAAGCTTTCTTT.

The chain combines TRBV2 with TRBJ1-4, with unresolved D. This CDR3 has 13 amino acids. V lost 6 bases to trimming and J lost 7 bases, with 12 bases between them. Germline V CDR1 and CDR2: SNHLY, FYNNEI. CDR3 sequence reads: CASSPMGIEKLFF. The CDR3, as DNA: TGTGCCAGCAGCCCGATGGGTATTGAAAAACTGTTTTTT.

The J gene is TRBJ2-3, the V gene TRBV19, with 8 bases identical to TRBD1. V shed 5 bases and J 0 bases; nucleotides not matched to a gene: 4. Germline V gene data show CDR1 as LNHDA and CDR2 as SQIVND (reference sequence). CDR3 length equals 15 residues. In DNA form, the CDR3 reads TGTGCCAGTAGTGACCAGGGGGCGAGCACAGATACGCAGTATTTT. Its protein product is CASSDQGASTDTQYF.

The V call is TRBV19, the J call TRBJ2-2; the match to TRBD1 covers 10 bases. V shed 5 bases and J 0 bases; nucleotides not matched to a gene: 3. Germline V lookup: CDR1 LNHDA, CDR2 SQIVND (reference sequence). There are 16 residues in the CDR3. CDR3 amino acids: CASSGGQGANTGELFF. The CDR3 DNA reads TGTGCCAGTAGTGGCGGACAGGGGGCGAACACCGGGGAGCTGTTTTTT.

J is TRBJ1-5 and V is TRBV28, with D unclear. Germline values: CDR1 MDHEN, CDR2 SYDVKM. Between the trimmed V and J ends, which lost 3 bases and 4 bases, there was a span of 10 bases. CDR3 size: 14 residues. CDR3 DNA sequence: TGTGCCAGCAGTTTTCACCGGGCGAATCAGCCCCAGCATTTT. Translated, it gives CASSFHRANQPQHF.

This clone was counted once. The V and J genes are TRBV19 and TRBJ2-2; D is unresolved. From germline, CDR1 is LNHDA and CDR2 SQIVND (reference sequence). The V gene lost 4 bases and the J gene lost 1 base, with 10 bases spanning the gap. The length of the CDR3 is 15 residues. In DNA, the CDR3 is TGTGCCAGTAGTACCCCCAGTCTGAACACCGGGGAGCTGTTTTTT. Translated: CASSTPSLNTGELFF.

The chain combines TRBV10-2 with TRBJ2-7; D is perhaps TRBD2 (6 bases). CDR3 size: 15 residues. The V end was cut by 0 bases, the J end by 6 bases, with 15 bases between. Germline V gives CDR1 WSHSY, CDR2 SAAADI. The CDR3 region is CASSESHSLGGEQYF. As DNA, the CDR3 is TGCGCCAGCAGTGAGTCGCACAGTTTGGGGGGCGAGCAGTACTTC.

The chain links TRBV9 to TRBJ1-6; a weak D match, TRBD1 (5 bases). Between the trimmed V and J ends, which lost 4 bases and 3 bases, there was a span of 11 bases. This CDR3 is 15 amino acids long. Germline loops: CDR1 SGDLS, CDR2 YYNGEE. The chain's CDR3 is CASSHLGDYNSPLHF. The CDR3 nucleotides read TGTGCCAGCAGCCACCTGGGGGACTATAATTCACCCCTCCACTTT.

The chain couples TRBV25-1 to TRBJ2-5; D is possibly TRBD1 (6 bases). The CDR3 has 13 residues. The ends were cut back, 7 bases at V and 9 bases at J, with 18 bases in the middle. Germline lookup yields CDR1 MGHDK and CDR2 SYGVNS. CDR3 in amino acids: CASTGDASRAQYF. CDR3 nucleotides: TGTGCCAGCACAGGGGACGCGAGTAGGGCCCAGTACTTC.

This clone is a singleton in its sample. The gene calls are TRBV30 and TRBJ1-2; TRBD1 might be the D (5 bases). This CDR3 has 13 residues. V shed 3 bases and J shed 6 bases, with 14 bases lying between them. Germline V gene sequence: CDR1 GTSNPN, CDR2 SVGIG (reference sequence). CDR3 loop: CAWRRGRSDGYTF. The CDR3 DNA is TGTGCCTGGAGGAGGGGCAGGTCCGATGGCTACACCTTC.

CDR3 region: CASSLALGGVQETQYF. The CDR3 bases are TGCGCCAGCAGCTTGGCTTTAGGGGGAGTCCAAGAGACCCAGTACTTC. V is TRBV5-1 and J is TRBJ2-5; maybe TRBD1 (6 bases). CDR1 is SGHRS, CDR2 YFSETQ, per germline. Trimming removed 0 bases at V and 1 base at J, with 13 bases between. The CDR3 is made up of 16 amino acids.

V is TRBV2 and J is TRBJ2-1; D unresolved. The CDR3 spans 12 residues. The V end was cut by 7 bases, the J end by 8 bases, with 12 bases between. CDR1 SNHLY and CDR2 FYNNEI come from the germline V gene. DNA for the CDR3: TGTGCCAGCATTACCATCCGGGATGAGCAGTTCTTC. Protein: CASITIRDEQFF.

This clone occurred once. Written as DNA, the CDR3 is TGCGCCAGCAGCAGGGACAGGGAGTACGAGCAGTACTTC. This codes for CASSRDREYEQYF. The gene calls are TRBV5-1 and TRBJ2-5; 9 bases fit TRBD1. The J call may be in error: the DNA end matches TRBJ2-7 better. Germline CDR1 is SGHRS and CDR2 is YFSETQ. The length of the CDR3 is 13 residues.

This chain uses TRBV7-9 with TRBJ2-5; TRBD2 is a possible D gene (6 bases). The length of the CDR3 is 16 residues. CDR1 is SEHNR, CDR2 FQNEAQ, per germline (reference sequence). V was pared by 2 bases and J by 5 bases, with 18 bases between. The CDR3 loop is CASSLSPEPGVETQYF. Written as DNA, the CDR3 is TGTGCCAGCAGCTTAAGTCCAGAACCGGGAGTTGAGACCCAGTACTTC.